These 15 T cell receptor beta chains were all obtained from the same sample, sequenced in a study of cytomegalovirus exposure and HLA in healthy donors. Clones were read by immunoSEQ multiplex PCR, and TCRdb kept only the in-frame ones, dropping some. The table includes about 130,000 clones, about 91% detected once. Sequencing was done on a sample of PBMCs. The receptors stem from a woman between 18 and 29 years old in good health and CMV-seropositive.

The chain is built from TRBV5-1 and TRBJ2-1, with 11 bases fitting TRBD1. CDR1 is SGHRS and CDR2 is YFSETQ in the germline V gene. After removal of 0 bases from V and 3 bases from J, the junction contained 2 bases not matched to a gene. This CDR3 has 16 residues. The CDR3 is CASSLAGTGGYNEQFF. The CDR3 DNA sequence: TGCGCCAGCAGCTTGGCCGGGACAGGGGGCTACAATGAGCAGTTCTTC.

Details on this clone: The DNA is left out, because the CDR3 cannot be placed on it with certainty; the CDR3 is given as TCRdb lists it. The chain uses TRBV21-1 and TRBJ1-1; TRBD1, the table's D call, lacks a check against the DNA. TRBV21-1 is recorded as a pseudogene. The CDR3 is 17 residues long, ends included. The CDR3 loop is CASSQPTVGQGNTEAFF.

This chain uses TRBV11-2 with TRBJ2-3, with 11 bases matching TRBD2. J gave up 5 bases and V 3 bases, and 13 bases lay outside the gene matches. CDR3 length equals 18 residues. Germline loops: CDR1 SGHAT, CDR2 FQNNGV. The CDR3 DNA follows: TGTGCCAGCAGCTTCGGTTTGGTAGCGGGGGGGCAGGGAGATACGCAGTATTTT. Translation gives CASSFGLVAGGQGDTQYF.

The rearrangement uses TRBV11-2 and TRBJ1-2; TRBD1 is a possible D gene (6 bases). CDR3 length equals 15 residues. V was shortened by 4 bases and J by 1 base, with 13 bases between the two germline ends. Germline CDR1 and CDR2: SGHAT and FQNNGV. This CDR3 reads CASSSLQGRNYGYTF. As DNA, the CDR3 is TGTGCCAGCAGCTCCCTACAGGGCCGTAACTATGGCTACACCTTC.

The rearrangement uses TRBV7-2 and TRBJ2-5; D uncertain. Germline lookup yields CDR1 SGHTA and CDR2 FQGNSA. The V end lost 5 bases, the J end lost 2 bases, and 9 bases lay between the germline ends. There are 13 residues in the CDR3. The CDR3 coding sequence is TGTGCCAGCAGCCCCCCTAGTCAAGAGACCCAGTACTTC. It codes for CASSPPSQETQYF.

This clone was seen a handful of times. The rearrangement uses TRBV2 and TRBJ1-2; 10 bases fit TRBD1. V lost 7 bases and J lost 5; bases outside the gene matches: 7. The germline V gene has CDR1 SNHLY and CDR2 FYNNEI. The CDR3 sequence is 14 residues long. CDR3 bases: TGTGCCAGCAACGAAGGGACAGGGGATTATGGCTACACCTTC. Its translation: CASNEGTGDYGYTF.

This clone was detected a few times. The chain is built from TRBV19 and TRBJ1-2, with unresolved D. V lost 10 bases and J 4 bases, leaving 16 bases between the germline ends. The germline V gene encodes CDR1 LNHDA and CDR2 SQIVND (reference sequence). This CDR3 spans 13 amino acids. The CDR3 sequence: CATKTRGGYGYTF. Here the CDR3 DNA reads TGTGCCACCAAAACCCGGGGAGGCTATGGCTACACCTTC.

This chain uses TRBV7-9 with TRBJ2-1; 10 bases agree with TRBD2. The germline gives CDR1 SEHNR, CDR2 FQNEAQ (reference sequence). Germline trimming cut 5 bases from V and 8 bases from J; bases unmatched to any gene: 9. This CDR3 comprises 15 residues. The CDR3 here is CASSPPAGGWYEQFF. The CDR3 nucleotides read TGTGCCAGCAGCCCCCCAGCGGGGGGGTGGTATGAGCAGTTCTTC.

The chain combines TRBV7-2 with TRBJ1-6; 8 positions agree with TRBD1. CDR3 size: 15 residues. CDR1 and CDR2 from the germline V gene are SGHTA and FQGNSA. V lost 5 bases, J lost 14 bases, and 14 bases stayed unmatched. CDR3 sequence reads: CASSPGQARSITLHF. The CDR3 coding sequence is TGTGCCAGCAGCCCGGGACAGGCCAGGAGCATCACCCTCCACTTT.

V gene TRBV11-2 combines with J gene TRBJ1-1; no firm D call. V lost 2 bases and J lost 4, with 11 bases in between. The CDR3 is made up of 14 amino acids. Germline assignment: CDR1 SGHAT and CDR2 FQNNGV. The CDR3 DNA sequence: TGTGCCAGCAGCTTAAGCGTCGTAAGCACTGAAGCTTTCTTT. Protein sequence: CASSLSVVSTEAFF.

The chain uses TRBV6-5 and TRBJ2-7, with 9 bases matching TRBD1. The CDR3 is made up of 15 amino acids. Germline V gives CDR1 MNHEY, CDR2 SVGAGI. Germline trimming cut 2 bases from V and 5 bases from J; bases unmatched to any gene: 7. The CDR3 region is CASSYGDRVLDEQYF. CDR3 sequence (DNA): TGTGCCAGCAGTTACGGGGACAGGGTGTTGGACGAGCAGTACTTC.

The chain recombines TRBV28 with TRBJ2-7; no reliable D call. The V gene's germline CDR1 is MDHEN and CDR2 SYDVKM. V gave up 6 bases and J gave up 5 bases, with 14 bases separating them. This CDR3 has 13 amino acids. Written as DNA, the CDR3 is TGTGCCAGCAGCCACGACAATTGGGACGAGCAGTACTTC. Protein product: CASSHDNWDEQYF.

CDR3 amino acids: CASSIGGRSGANVLTF. CDR3 sequence (DNA): TGTGCCAGTAGTATCGGGGGTCGCTCTGGGGCCAACGTCCTGACTTTC. The chain combines TRBV19 with TRBJ2-6, with D possibly matching TRBD2 (6 bases). V was clipped by 3 bases and J by 0 bases, with 9 bases between them. From germline, CDR1 is LNHDA and CDR2 SQIVND (reference sequence). CDR3 length: 16 amino acids.

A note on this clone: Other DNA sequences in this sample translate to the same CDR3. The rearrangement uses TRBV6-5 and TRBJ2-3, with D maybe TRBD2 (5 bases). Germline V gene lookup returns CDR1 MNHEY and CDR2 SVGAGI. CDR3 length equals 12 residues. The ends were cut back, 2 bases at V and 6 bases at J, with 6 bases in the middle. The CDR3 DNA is TGTGCCAGCAGTTACCCGGGGGATACGCAGTATTTT. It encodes CASSYPGDTQYF.

In nucleotides, the CDR3 is TGTGCCAGCAGCTTGCGCGGGAGGGATGGCTACACCTTC. This codes for CASSLRGRDGYTF. The V call is TRBV28, the J call TRBJ1-2, with D uncertain. The V end lost 6 bases, the J end lost 6 bases, and 14 bases lay between the germline ends. The germline CDR1 and CDR2 sequences are MDHEN and SYDVKM. CDR3 length equals 13 residues.